This T cell receptor beta chain was retrieved from a study of T cells in localized non-small cell lung cancer. Germline values: CDR1 SGHKS, CDR2 YYEKEE (reference sequence). Trimming removed 5 bases from V and 1 base from J, with 13 bases in between. This CDR3 is built from 15 residues. TCRdb's table, derived via immunoSEQ multiplex PCR, lists solely in-frame clones and lacks some. The data hold under 35,000 clones, with under 95% observed a single time. The chain carries TRBV5-5 and TRBJ1-3; D perhaps matches TRBD1 (6 bases). The starting material was peripheral blood, obtained before any cancer treatment. This clonotype originated in a female donor older than 55 with stage I lung adenocarcinoma. CDR3 in DNA: TGTGCCAGCAGTGAGGGAGGGGGATCTGGAAACACCATATATTTT. It specifies CASSEGGGSGNTIYF.